A single TCR beta chain is shown here with its context. As handled by the study authors: Reference gene primer amplification gave estimated nucleated cell counts. TCRdb keeps only in-frame clones here, not all; method: immunoSEQ multiplex PCR. The V and J calls and clone size were taken over from that table, and D and trimming were inferred from the DNA. This sample has under 300,000 clones, with about 88% found just once. V was pared by 7 bases and J by 2 bases, with 7 bases of the junction left unmatched. The germline V gene encodes CDR1 SGDLS and CDR2 YYNGEE. The CDR3 consists of 14 residues. This sample is part of a study of blood T cell repertoires in COVID-19. Study-level information: T cells, B-cell-depleted T cells, or PBMCs supplied cDNA or gDNA.

The recovered donors of Cohort 3 showed two negative PCRs, clearance, or symptom resolution. The genes are TRBV9 and TRBJ2-7, with TRBD2 matching 9 bases. Material: PBMCs or T cells enriched from blood (not recorded which). This clonotype was obtained from a woman between 50 and 59 years old who had recovered from COVID-19. The CDR3 coding sequence is TGTGCCAGCTCCCCAGCGGGAGGAACCTACGAGCAGTACTTC. As protein: CASSPAGGTYEQYF.